The sequence of this T cell receptor beta chain was determined in a study of blood T cell repertoires in COVID-19. Sequencing used immunoSEQ multiplex PCR; TCRdb keeps in-frame clones, though not all of them. The profile shows about 310,000 clones, about nine tenths of them singletons. Cohorts were determined from participant-reported clinical history. CDR1 and CDR2 (germline): SGDLS, YYNGEE. J was trimmed by 0 bases and V by 0 bases; bases with no gene match: 5. CDR3 size: 16 residues. What was sequenced was PBMCs or T cells enriched from blood (not recorded which). This receptor was identified in a man in his sixties who had recovered from COVID-19. This chain uses TRBV9 with TRBJ2-7; the match to TRBD2 covers 8 bases. The CDR3 protein is CASSVAGGGNSYEQYF. CDR3 bases: TGTGCCAGCAGCGTAGCGGGCGGGGGGAACTCCTACGAGCAGTACTTC.